This T cell receptor (beta chain) was sequenced for a study of human T cells and chemical hapten exposure. Study at large: An area of 2 cm by more than 1.5 cm on upper inner arm skin received 2% DPC for sensitization. The study traced per-sample TCR yield variation mainly to small differences in pooled library volumes. Study outcomes and limitations: High-frequency TCRs, those above 1 in 1000, stayed the same after DPC sensitization.

Indicated time point: patch test 2, 6 weeks after DPC sensitization. Treatment meaning: therapeutic diphenylcyclopropenone sensitization with weekly scalp DPC. The CDR3 is 12 residues long. The V and J ends lost 6 bases and 4 bases respectively, with 11 bases between them. CDR1 DFQATT and CDR2 SNEGSKA come from the germline V gene (reference sequence). One entry per CDR3 protein results from TCRdb running MiXCR on the RACE reads. This table holds tens of thousands of distinct CDR3 sequences, 10% to 13% found once. With regard to this clonotype: The antigen remains undetermined.

The sample here was whole blood, taken in connection with sensitization to the hapten diphenylcyclopropenone (DPC). The receptor was derived from a woman aged 45-59 years with alopecia areata. Some clones in this sample may be carry-over from other donors' samples. The V and J genes are TRBV20-1 and TRBJ2-3; no firm D call. This CDR3 reads CSALGSADTQYF. CDR3 bases: TGCAGTGCGTTGGGGTCGGCAGATACGCAGTATTTT.